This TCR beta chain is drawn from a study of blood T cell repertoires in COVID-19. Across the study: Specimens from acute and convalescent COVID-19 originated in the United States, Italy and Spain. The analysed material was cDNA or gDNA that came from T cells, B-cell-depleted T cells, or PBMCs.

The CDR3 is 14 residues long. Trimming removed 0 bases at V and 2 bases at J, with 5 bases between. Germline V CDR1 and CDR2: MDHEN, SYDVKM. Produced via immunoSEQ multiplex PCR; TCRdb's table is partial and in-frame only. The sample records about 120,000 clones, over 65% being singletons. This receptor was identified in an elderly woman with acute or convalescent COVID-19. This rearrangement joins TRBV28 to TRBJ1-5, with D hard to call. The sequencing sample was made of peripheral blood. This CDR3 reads CASSLWGGNQPQHF. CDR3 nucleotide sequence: TGTGCCAGCAGTTTATGGGGCGGCAATCAGCCCCAGCATTTT. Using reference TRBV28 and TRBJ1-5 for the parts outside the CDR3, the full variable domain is DVKVTQSSRYLVKRTGEKVFLECVQDMDHENMFWYRQDPGLGLRLIYFSYDVKMKEKGDIPEGYSVSREKKERFSLILESASTNQTSMYLCASSLWGGNQPQHFGDGTRLSIL.